What follows are 7 T cell receptor beta chains derived from one specimen sequenced in a study of graft-versus-host responses after intestinal transplantation. Profiling relied on immunoSEQ multiplex PCR, and the TCRdb table lists in-frame clones only, not all of them. The sample holds about 110,000 clones, more than 85% seen once. Their antigen targets remain unknown. The source material was unstimulated CD8+ T cells sorted from spleen or lymph node cells, sampled before transplant. The source is a human donor who was the organ donor for an intestinal transplant.

The rearrangement links TRBV25-1 to TRBJ2-3, with D hard to call. This CDR3 is 15 amino acids long. Germline assignment: CDR1 MGHDK and CDR2 SYGVNS. V lost 3 bases and J 2 bases, leaving 12 bases between the germline ends. CDR3 DNA sequence: TGTGCCAGCAGTGATGAGGCTACTACCACAGATACGCAGTATTTT. Translation gives CASSDEATTTDTQYF.

This clone was observed a few times. The chain uses TRBV9 and TRBJ2-7, with 11 nucleotides matching TRBD2. CDR3 length equals 15 residues. V was clipped by 3 bases and J by 2 bases; unmatched bases: 4. The germline V gene encodes CDR1 SGDLS and CDR2 YYNGEE. The CDR3 DNA follows: TGTGCCAGCAGCGCCTTAGCGGGAGGGCCCTACGAGCAGTACTTC. It specifies CASSALAGGPYEQYF.

The V and J genes are TRBV21-1 and TRBJ2-4; TRBD1 reflects the table's D call only, with no check against the DNA. TRBV21-1 is recorded as a pseudogene. The CDR3 is 15 residues long. CDR3 coding DNA: TGTGCCAGCAGCAAAGTTGGCCCAGATGAAAACATTCAGTACTTC. Protein product: CASSKVGPDENIQYF.

The chain links TRBV2 to TRBJ1-2; a weak D match, TRBD1 (6 bases). Germline values: CDR1 SNHLY, CDR2 FYNNEI. Trimming took 5 bases from V and 0 from J, leaving 25 bases between them. This CDR3 is built from 19 residues. CDR3 sequence reads: CASSRRGRQVLTPNYGYTF. As DNA, the CDR3 is TGTGCCAGCAGTCGAAGGGGGAGACAGGTGCTTACCCCTAACTATGGCTACACCTTC. The variable domain in full, completed from reference TRBV2 and TRBJ1-2, reads EPEVTQTPSHQVTQMGQEVILRCVPISNHLYFYWYRQILGQKVEFLVSFYNNEISEKSEIFDDQFSVERPDGSNFTLKIRSTKLEDSAMYFCASSRRGRQVLTPNYGYTFGSGTRLTVV.

The chain has TRBV4-1 and TRBJ2-1, with 11 bases that match TRBD2. After removal of 1 base from V and 7 bases from J, the junction contained 6 bases not matched to a gene. Germline-derived CDR1 and CDR2 are MGHRA and YSYEKL. The CDR3 sequence is 16 residues long. The CDR3 bases are TGCGCCAGCAGCCAAGTTTATCCTAGCGGGAGGAATGAGCAGTTCTTC. This sequence encodes CASSQVYPSGRNEQFF.

With respect to this clone: Other DNA sequences in the same sample also yield this CDR3. The chain employs TRBV6-5 and TRBJ1-5; D not resolved. The CDR3 loop spans 13 amino acids. V lost 2 bases and J lost 1, with 3 bases in between. Looked up from germline, CDR1 is MNHEY and CDR2 is SVGAGI. CDR3 in DNA: TGTGCCAGCAGTTACAACAGCAATCAGCCCCAGCATTTT. This codes for CASSYNSNQPQHF.

The rearrangement joins TRBV12-2 to TRBJ2-3; TRBD2, the table's D call, lacks a check against the DNA. TRBV12-2 is an annotated pseudogene. The length of the CDR3 is 13 residues. Here the CDR3 reads CASRLAYTDTQYF. CDR3 in DNA: TGTGCAAGTCGCTTAGCGTACACAGATACGCAGTATTTT.